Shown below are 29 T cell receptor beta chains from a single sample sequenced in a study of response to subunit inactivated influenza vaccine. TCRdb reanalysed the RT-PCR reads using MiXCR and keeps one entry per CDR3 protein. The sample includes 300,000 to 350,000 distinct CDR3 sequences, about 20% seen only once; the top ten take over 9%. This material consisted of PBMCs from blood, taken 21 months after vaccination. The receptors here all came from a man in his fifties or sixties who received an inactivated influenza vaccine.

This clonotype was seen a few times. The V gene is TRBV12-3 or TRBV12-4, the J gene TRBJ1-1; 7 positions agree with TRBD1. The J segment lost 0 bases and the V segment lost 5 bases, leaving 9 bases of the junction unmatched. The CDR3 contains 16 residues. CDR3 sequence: CASSGPGTVMNTEAFF. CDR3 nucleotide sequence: TGTGCCAGCAGTGGCCCCGGGACAGTTATGAACACTGAAGCTTTCTTT.

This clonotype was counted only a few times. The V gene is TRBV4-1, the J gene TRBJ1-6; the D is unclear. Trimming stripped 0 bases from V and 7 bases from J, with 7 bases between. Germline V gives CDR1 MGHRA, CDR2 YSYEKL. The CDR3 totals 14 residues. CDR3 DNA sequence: TGCGCCAGCAGCCAAGAGTGGGGAAATTCACCCCTCCACTTT. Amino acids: CASSQEWGNSPLHF.

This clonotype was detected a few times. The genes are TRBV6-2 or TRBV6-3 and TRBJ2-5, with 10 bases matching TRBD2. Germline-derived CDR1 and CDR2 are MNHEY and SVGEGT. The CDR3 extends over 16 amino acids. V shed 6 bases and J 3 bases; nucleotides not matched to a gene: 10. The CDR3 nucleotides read TGTGCCAGCAGGCAAACTAGCGGGATTTGGGAAGAGACCCAGTACTTC. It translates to CASRQTSGIWEETQYF.

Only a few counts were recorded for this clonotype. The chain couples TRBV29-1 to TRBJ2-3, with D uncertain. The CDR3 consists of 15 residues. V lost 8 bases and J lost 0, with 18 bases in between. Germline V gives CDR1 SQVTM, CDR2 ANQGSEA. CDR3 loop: CSHSRTSSSTDTQYF. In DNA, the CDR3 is TGCAGCCACTCCCGGACGTCTTCTAGCACAGATACGCAGTATTTT.

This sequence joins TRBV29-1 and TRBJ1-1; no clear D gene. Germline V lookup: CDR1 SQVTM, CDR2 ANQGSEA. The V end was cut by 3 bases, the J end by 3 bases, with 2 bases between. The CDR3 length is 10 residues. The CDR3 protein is CSVEYTEAFF. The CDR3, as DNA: TGCAGCGTTGAGTACACTGAAGCTTTCTTT.

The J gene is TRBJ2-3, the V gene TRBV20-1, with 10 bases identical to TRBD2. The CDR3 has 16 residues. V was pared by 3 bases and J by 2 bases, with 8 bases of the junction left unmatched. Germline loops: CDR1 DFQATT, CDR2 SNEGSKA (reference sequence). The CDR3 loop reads CSARRRSGGATDTQYF. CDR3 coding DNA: TGCAGTGCTAGGAGAAGGAGCGGGGGGGCCACAGATACGCAGTATTTT.

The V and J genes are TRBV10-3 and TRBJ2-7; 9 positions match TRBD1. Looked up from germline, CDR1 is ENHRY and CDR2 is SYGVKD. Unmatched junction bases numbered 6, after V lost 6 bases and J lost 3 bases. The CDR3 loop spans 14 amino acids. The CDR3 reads CAIRGQGRSYEQYF. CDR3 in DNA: TGTGCCATCAGGGGACAGGGAAGGAGCTACGAGCAGTACTTC.

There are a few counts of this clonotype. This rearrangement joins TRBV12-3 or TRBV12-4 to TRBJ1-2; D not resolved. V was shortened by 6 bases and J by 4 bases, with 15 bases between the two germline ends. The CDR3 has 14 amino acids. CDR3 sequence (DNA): TGTGCCAGCAGCCCCGGGGTACCGGGCTATGGCTACACCTTC. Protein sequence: CASSPGVPGYGYTF.

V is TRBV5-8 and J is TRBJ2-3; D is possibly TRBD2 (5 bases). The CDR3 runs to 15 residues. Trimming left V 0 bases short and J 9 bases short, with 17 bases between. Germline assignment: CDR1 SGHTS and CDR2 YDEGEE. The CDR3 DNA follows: TGTGCCAGCAGCTTGGTCTCGGGGTTGCGAGGCACGCAGTATTTT. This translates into CASSLVSGLRGTQYF.

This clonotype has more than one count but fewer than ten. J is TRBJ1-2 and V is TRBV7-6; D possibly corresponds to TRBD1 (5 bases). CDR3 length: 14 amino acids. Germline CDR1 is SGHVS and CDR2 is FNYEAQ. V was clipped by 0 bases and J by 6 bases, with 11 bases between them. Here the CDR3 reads CASSLAETGHGYTF. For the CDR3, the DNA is TGTGCCAGCAGCTTAGCGGAAACAGGACATGGCTACACCTTC.

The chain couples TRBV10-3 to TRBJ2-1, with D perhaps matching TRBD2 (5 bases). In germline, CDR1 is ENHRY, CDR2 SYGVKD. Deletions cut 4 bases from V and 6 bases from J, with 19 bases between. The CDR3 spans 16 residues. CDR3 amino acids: CAISVSDFRPLNEQFF. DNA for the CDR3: TGTGCCATCAGTGTTAGCGACTTCCGACCGCTCAATGAGCAGTTCTTC.

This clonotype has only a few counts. Here the CDR3 reads CASSPFPSGGSGSYEQYF. In nucleotides, the CDR3 is TGTGCCAGCAGCCCTTTCCCTAGCGGGGGTAGCGGGTCCTACGAGCAGTACTTC. The rearrangement links TRBV3-1 to TRBJ2-7, with 10 bases lining up with TRBD2. This CDR3 is built from 18 residues. The germline gives CDR1 LGHDT, CDR2 YNNKEL (reference sequence). J was trimmed by 1 base and V by 4 bases; bases with no gene match: 13.

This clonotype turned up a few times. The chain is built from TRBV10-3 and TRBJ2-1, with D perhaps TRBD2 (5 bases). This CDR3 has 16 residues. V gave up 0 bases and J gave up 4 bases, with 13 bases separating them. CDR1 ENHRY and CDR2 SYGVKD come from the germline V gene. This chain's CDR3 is CAISESAGTFYNEQFF. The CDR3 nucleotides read TGTGCCATCAGTGAGTCTGCGGGCACTTTTTACAATGAGCAGTTCTTC.

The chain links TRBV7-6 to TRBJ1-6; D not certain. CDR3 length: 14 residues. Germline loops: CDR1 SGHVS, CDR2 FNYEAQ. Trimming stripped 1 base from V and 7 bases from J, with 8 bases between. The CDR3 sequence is CASSLVAQNSPLHF. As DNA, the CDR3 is TGTGCCAGCAGCTTAGTCGCGCAGAATTCACCCCTCCACTTT.

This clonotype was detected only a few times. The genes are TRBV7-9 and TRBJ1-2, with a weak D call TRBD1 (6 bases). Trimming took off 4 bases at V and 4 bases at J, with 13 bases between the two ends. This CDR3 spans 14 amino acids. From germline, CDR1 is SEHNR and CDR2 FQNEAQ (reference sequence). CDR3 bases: TGTGCCAGCAGCTCACACAGGGTTGGCTATGGCTACACCTTC. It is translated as CASSSHRVGYGYTF. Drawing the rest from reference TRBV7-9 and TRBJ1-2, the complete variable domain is DTGVSQNPRHKITKRGQNVTFRCDPISEHNRLYWYRQTLGQGPEFLTYFQNEAQLEKSRLLSDRFSAERPKGSFSTLEIQRTEQGDSAMYLCASSSHRVGYGYTFGSGTRLTVV.

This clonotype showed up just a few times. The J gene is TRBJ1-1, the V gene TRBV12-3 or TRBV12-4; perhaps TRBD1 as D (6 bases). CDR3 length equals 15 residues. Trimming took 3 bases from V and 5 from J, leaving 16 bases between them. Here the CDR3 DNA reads TGTGCCAGCAGTTTCAAAGGGGGGGCGTATACTGAAGCTTTCTTT. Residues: CASSFKGGAYTEAFF.

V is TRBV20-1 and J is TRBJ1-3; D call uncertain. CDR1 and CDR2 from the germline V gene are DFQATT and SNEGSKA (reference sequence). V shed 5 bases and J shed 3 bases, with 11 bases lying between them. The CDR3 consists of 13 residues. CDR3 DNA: TGCAGTGCTTCAGTACAACGTGGAAACACCATATATTTT. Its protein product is CSASVQRGNTIYF.

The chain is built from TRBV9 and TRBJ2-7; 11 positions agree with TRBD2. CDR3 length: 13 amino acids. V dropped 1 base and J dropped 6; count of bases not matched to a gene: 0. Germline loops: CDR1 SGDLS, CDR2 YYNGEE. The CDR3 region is CASSVLAGGEQYF. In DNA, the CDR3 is TGTGCCAGCAGCGTACTAGCGGGGGGCGAGCAGTACTTC.

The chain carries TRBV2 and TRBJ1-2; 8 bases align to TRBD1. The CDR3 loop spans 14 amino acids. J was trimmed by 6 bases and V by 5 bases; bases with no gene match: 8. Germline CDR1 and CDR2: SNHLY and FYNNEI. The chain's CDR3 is CASSREGQGHGYTF. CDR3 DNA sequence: TGTGCCAGCAGTCGGGAAGGACAGGGTCATGGCTACACCTTC.

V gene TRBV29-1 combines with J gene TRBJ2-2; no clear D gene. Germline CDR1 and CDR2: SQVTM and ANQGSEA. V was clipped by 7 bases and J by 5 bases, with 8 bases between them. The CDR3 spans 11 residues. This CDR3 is CSGLVTGELFF. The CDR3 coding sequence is TGCAGCGGCCTAGTAACCGGGGAGCTGTTTTTT.

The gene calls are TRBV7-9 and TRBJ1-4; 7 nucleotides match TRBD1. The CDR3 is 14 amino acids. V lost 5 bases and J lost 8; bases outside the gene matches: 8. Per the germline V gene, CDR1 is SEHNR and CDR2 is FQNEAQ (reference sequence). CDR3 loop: CASSDTGVGEKLFF. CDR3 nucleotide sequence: TGTGCCAGCAGCGACACAGGGGTGGGAGAAAAACTGTTTTTT.

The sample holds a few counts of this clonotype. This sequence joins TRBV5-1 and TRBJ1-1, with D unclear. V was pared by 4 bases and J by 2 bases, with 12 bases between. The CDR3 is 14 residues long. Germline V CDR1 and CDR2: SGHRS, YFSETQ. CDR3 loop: CASSPRLKNTEAFF. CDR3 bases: TGCGCCAGCAGCCCCCGACTGAAAAACACTGAAGCTTTCTTT.

The CDR3 here is CASTARVQNSPLHF. CDR3 coding DNA: TGTGCCAGCACCGCCAGGGTCCAAAATTCACCCCTCCACTTT. V gene TRBV7-8 combines with J gene TRBJ1-6, with D perhaps TRBD1 (5 bases). Germline CDR1 reads SGHVS; CDR2 reads FQNEAQ. This CDR3 spans 14 amino acids. Trimming pared 7 bases from V and 7 bases from J, leaving 14 bases between.

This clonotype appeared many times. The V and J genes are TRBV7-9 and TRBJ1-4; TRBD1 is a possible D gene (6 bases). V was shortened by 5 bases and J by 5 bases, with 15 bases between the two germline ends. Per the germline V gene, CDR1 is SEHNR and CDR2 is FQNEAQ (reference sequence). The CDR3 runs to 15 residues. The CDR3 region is CASSIGTSLNEKLFF. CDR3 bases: TGTGCCAGCAGCATAGGGACAAGCTTAAATGAAAAACTGTTTTTT.

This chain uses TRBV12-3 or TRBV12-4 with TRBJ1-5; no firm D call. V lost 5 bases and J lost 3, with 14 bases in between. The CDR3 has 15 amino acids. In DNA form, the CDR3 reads TGTGCCAGCAGTCCCTTAGATTACAACAATCAGCCCCAGCATTTT. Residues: CASSPLDYNNQPQHF.

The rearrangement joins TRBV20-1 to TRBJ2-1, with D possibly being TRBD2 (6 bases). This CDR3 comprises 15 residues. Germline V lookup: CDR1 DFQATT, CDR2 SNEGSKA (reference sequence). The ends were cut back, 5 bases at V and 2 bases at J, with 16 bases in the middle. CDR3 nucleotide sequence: TGCAGTGCTGACCCGGGACTTGGGGCCTACAATGAGCAGTTCTTC. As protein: CSADPGLGAYNEQFF.

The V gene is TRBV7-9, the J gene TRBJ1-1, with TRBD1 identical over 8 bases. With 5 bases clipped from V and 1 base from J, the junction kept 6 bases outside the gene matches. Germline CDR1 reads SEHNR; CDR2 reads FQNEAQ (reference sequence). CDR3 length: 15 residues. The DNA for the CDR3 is TGTGCCAGCAGCCCCAGGGGGACAGGGAACACTGAAGCTTTCTTT. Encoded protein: CASSPRGTGNTEAFF.

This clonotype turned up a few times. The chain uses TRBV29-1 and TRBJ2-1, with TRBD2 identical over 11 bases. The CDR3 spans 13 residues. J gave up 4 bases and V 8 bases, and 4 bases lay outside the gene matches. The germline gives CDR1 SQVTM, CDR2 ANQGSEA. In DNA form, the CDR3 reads TGCAGCACCGGGACTAGCGGTTACAATGAGCAGTTCTTC. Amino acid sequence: CSTGTSGYNEQFF.

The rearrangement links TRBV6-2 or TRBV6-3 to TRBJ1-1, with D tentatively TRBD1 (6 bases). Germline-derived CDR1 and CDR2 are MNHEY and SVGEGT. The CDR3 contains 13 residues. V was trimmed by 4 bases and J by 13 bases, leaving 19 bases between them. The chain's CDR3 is CASSWADSSSRFF. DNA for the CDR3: TGTGCCAGCAGTTGGGCGGACAGTTCATCCCGTTTCTTT.